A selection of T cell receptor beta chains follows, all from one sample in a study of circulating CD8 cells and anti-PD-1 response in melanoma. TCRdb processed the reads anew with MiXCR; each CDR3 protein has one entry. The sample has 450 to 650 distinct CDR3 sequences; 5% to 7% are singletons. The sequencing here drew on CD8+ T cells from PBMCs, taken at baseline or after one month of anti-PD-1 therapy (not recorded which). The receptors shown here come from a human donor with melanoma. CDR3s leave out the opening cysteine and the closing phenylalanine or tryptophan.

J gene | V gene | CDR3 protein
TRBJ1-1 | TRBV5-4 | ASSPSQQQLTEAF
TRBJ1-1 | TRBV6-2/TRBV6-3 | ASSYSSGQPMNTEAF
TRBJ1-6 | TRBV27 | ASSTEGAGNSPLH
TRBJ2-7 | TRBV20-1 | SASGGNSYEQY
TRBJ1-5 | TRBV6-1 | ASVPDVYQPQH
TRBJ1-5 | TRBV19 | ASSLGDISGQPQH
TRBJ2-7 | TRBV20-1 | SARGSGSRSSYEQY
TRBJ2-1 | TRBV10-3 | AISESTQNSYNEQF
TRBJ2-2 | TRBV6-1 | ASSEDVFGGELF
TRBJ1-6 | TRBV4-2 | ASSQDLTTDYLH
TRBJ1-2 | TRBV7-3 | ASSSGQGQVYGYT
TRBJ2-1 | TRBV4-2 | ASSHLDLPRQF
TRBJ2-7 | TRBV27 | ASSLQIDGEQY
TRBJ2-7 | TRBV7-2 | ASSLGPGTNNEQY
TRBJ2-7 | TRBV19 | ASSLSAGTASYEQY
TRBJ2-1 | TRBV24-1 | ATSGNPDVYDEQF
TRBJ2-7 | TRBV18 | ASSPGGTGAHEQY
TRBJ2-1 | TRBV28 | ASSRRTSPYEQF
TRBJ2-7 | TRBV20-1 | SASGTGETYEQY
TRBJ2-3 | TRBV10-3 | AISDVEGIGGTDTQY
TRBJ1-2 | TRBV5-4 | ASSLDRGGYGYT
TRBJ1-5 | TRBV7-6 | ASSLAEGTEAQPQH
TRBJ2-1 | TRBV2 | ASRLGGSSYNEQF
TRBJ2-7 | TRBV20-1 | SARGEVGLSSYEQY
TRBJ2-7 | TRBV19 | ASSLRDSSAEQY
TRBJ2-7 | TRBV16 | ASSQVMGGHEQY
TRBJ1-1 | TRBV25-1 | ASSEFTEAF
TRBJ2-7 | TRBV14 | ASSLLDKKIAYEQY
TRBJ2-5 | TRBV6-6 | ASSDEGKTQY
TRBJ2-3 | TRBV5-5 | ASSLQGLAGGTLTDTQY
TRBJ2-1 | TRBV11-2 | ASSLGDSDYNEQF
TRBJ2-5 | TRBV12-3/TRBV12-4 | ASSLPEGETQY
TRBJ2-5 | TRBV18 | ASSPGERYQETQY
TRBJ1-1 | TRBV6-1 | ASSGDTFSAEAF
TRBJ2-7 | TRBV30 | AWSLIQGRAMDEQY
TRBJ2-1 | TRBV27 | ASSPASGDVPHEQF
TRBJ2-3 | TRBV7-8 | ASSLFGGAAGLSTQY
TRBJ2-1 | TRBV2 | ASGGLVNEQF
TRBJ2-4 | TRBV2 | ASSEVAGTSSAKNIQY
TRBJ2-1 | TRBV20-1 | SARVGDEQF
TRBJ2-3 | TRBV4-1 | ASSQGSPSTDTQY
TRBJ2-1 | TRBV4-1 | ASSLGDLYNEQF
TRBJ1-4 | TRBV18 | ASSPLGLEDEKLF
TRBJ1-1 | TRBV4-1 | ASSQDVALNTEAF
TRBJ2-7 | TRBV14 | ASSPANYEQY
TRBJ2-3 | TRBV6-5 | ASSDGGDRVNTQY
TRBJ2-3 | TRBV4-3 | ASSQGGRGRIFGDTQY
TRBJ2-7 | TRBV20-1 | SARGASGGQSSYEQY
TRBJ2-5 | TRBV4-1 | ASSQVPTVQETQY
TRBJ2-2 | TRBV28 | ASSFRSGRVTGELF
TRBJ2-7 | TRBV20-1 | SAPEGTFYEQY
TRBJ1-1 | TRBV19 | ASDRVPNTEAF
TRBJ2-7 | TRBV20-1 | SAPIYEQY
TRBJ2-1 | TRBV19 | ASSQTGEYNEQF
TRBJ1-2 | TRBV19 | ASSMVGTGDYYGYT